These T cell receptor beta chains were read from a single sample in a study of blood T cells in healthy people across ages. One entry per CDR3 protein results from TCRdb running MiXCR on the 5' RACE reads. The sample holds some 1.8 million distinct CDR3 sequences, roughly two fifths seen once. Sequences were obtained from blood. The receptors derive from a human donor in good health. Both conserved end residues are part of each CDR3. A D gene is named only where the DNA matches it firmly. For some rows the clone size is stated as once, few or many, or as a class when expanded; others skip it.

TRBV7-2	NA	TRBJ2-7	many	TGTGCCAGCAGCTCTAACAGGGATTTAGGCTACGAGCAGTACTTC	CASSSNRDLGYEQYF
TRBV7-2	NA	TRBJ2-5	many	TGTGCCAGCAGCCCCCTCACGGAGACCCAGTACTTC	CASSPLTETQYF
TRBV29-1	TRBD1	TRBJ1-2	few	TGCAGCGTTTCAACCGGGACAGCCTATGGCTACACCTTC	CSVSTGTAYGYTF
TRBV12-3/TRBV12-4	NA	TRBJ1-1	NA	TGTGCCAGCAGTCGATATGCTGAAGCTTTCTTT	CASSRYAEAFF
TRBV29-1	NA	TRBJ2-1	NA	TGCAGCGTTGGGCAGGGGTATATGGGGTACAATGAGCAGTTCTTC	CSVGQGYMGYNEQFF
TRBV6-4	NA	TRBJ2-5	NA	TGTGCCAGCAGTGACTCGTGGGGAAGAGAGACCCAGTACTTC	CASSDSWGRETQYF
TRBV6-5	NA	TRBJ2-1	NA	TGTGCCAGCAGTTACTCGTCAATCAATGAGCAGTTCTTC	CASSYSSINEQFF
TRBV9	TRBD2	TRBJ2-7	NA	TGTGCCAGCAGCGTGGGACTAGCGGAGTTCTACGAGCAGTACTTC	CASSVGLAEFYEQYF
TRBV2	TRBD1	TRBJ2-3	NA	TGTGCCAGCAGTGAGGAGACAGGGTTGGGGAGCACAGATACGCAGTATTTT	CASSEETGLGSTDTQYF
TRBV12-3/TRBV12-4	NA	TRBJ1-5	NA	TGTGCCAGCAGCCAGATGGGGGCCTGGGGGGCTCCTACGCCCCAGCATTTT	CASSQMGAWGAPTPQHF
TRBV10-3	NA	TRBJ1-1	few	TGTGCCACCGGAGGGGGGAGGACTGAAGCTTTCTTT	CATGGGRTEAFF
TRBV29-1	TRBD1	TRBJ2-7	few	TGCAGCGTGGCTATAACCGGGACAGGGCCCTCCTACGAGCAGTACTTC	CSVAITGTGPSYEQYF
TRBV28	NA	TRBJ1-2	NA	TGTGCCAGCATCCGGGGGATAGGGGAGAGCTATGGCTACACCTTC	CASIRGIGESYGYTF
TRBV27	TRBD1	TRBJ2-7	NA	TGTGCCAGCAGTACGACAGGGGCCTCCTACGAGCAGTACTTC	CASSTTGASYEQYF
TRBV11-2	NA	TRBJ1-2	few	TGTGCCAGCAGCTTAATGGGGGGGAGCATTAACTATGGCTACACCTTC	CASSLMGGSINYGYTF
TRBV9	NA	TRBJ2-1	NA	TGTGCCTGCAGCAGACGGGGCCCCAATGAGCAGTTCTTC	CACSRRGPNEQFF
TRBV10-3	NA	TRBJ2-7	few	TGTGCCATCAGAGACGACAGATCTGGGAACGAGCAGTACTTC	CAIRDDRSGNEQYF
TRBV10-3	NA	TRBJ1-2	NA	TGTGCCTTCAGTGAGCGACAGAGGGACTATGGCTACACCTTC	CAFSERQRDYGYTF
TRBV7-2	NA	TRBJ1-2	NA	TGTGCCAGCAGCTTAGATGGCGTGGTGGGCTATGGCTACACCTTC	CASSLDGVVGYGYTF
TRBV3-1	TRBD1	TRBJ1-2	NA	TGTGCCAGCAGCCAGGGCCGGGACAGGGGATATGGCTACACCTTC	CASSQGRDRGYGYTF
TRBV12-5	NA	TRBJ1-1	few	TGTGCTAGTGGTTTGCCACAGACGGATGAAGCTTTCTTT	CASGLPQTDEAFF
TRBV5-1	TRBD1	TRBJ1-1	NA	TGCGCCAGCAGCTTGGAAGGGGACAGGGCCGCTTTCTTT	CASSLEGDRAAFF
TRBV7-2	TRBD1	TRBJ2-6	many	TGTGCCAGCAGTTGGGCAGGGGGCTCTGGGGCCAACGTCCTGACTTTC	CASSWAGGSGANVLTF
TRBV27	TRBD1	TRBJ1-6	NA	TGTGCCAGCAGTTCCTTTTCTACAGGGGTGAACTCTAATTCACCCCTCCACTTT	CASSSFSTGVNSNSPLHF
TRBV5-1	NA	TRBJ1-2	NA	TGCGCCAGCAGCGTCGACAGTAAAGGCTACACCTTC	CASSVDSKGYTF
TRBV20-1	TRBD1	TRBJ1-5	NA	TGCAGTGCTAGAGATGCCGGGACAGGGGTGATCAATCAGCCCCAGCATTTT	CSARDAGTGVINQPQHF
TRBV27	NA	TRBJ2-1	NA	TGTGCCAGCAGCCCCAGGGCCCTTACCATTGATGAGCAGTTCTTC	CASSPRALTIDEQFF
TRBV20-1	TRBD1	TRBJ1-5	few	TGCAGTGCCGAGTCCGGGACAGTCCGCCAGCCCCAGCATTTT	CSAESGTVRQPQHF
TRBV25-1	NA	TRBJ1-2	NA	TGTGCCAGCAGTGGGCCGGGGACCGCTAACTATGGCTACACCTTC	CASSGPGTANYGYTF
TRBV13	NA	TRBJ1-6	NA	TGTGCCAGCAGCTTAGGGGCCCCCAATTCACCCCTCCACTTT	CASSLGAPNSPLHF
TRBV20-1	NA	TRBJ1-4	NA	TGCAGTGCTAGAGATAGACGCAGTAATGAAAAACTGTTTTTT	CSARDRRSNEKLFF
TRBV6-2/TRBV6-3	NA	TRBJ1-2	NA	TGTGCCAGCAGTTACTCGATATCGGGCTACACCTTC	CASSYSISGYTF
TRBV5-5	NA	TRBJ2-1	NA	TGTGCCAGCAACTTCCTCTCTGGTTTCTCCTACAATGAGCAGTTCTTC	CASNFLSGFSYNEQFF
TRBV4-1	TRBD2	TRBJ2-3	NA	TGCGCCAGCAGCCTGGCGCTTTCTAGCGGGGGGCTCACAGATACGCAGTATTTT	CASSLALSSGGLTDTQYF
TRBV15	NA	TRBJ2-5	NA	TGTGCCACCAGCAGAGCCCCTCGGGCGGACATAGAGACCCAGTACTTC	CATSRAPRADIETQYF
TRBV12-3/TRBV12-4	TRBD1	TRBJ1-5	many	TGTGCCAGCAGTTTAGAAGGGGGCGGCAATCAGCCCCAGCATTTT	CASSLEGGGNQPQHF
TRBV11-3	NA	TRBJ1-1	NA	TGTGCCAGCAGCGAAAGACAGTCCACTGAAGCTTTCTTT	CASSERQSTEAFF
TRBV3-1	NA	TRBJ1-3	few	TGTGCCAGCAGCTCAGGGTTGAGAAACACCATATATTTT	CASSSGLRNTIYF
TRBV7-2	NA	TRBJ2-2	NA	TGTGCCAGCAGCCCGGGACCTAGGAACACCGGGGAGCTGTTTTTT	CASSPGPRNTGELFF
TRBV20-1	NA	TRBJ2-1	NA	TGCAGTGCAACCGGGACGGTGACCTACAATGAGCAGTTCTTC	CSATGTVTYNEQFF
TRBV11-2	NA	TRBJ2-4	few	TGTGCCAGCAGCCCACAGGGAGTTGATGCGGACATTCAGTACTTC	CASSPQGVDADIQYF